One TCR beta chain is described in this entry. These data are taken from a study of T cell changes during pregnancy in multiple sclerosis. Profiling relied on immunoSEQ multiplex PCR, and the TCRdb table lists in-frame clones only, not all of them. The sample includes tens of thousands of clones, around 90% of them seen just once. CDR1 is MNHEY and CDR2 is SMNVEV in the germline V gene (reference sequence). The CDR3 consists of 13 residues. J gave up 4 bases and V 8 bases, and 7 bases lay outside the gene matches. The V and J genes are TRBV27 and TRBJ2-7, with 8 bases that match TRBD1. Sequenced here: peripheral blood, sampled in the second trimester of pregnancy. The source of this sequence is a female donor with multiple sclerosis, enrolled in a pregnancy study. The CDR3 protein is CASADRGEYEQYF. The CDR3 bases are TGTGCCAGCGCCGACAGGGGCGAGTACGAGCAGTACTTC.